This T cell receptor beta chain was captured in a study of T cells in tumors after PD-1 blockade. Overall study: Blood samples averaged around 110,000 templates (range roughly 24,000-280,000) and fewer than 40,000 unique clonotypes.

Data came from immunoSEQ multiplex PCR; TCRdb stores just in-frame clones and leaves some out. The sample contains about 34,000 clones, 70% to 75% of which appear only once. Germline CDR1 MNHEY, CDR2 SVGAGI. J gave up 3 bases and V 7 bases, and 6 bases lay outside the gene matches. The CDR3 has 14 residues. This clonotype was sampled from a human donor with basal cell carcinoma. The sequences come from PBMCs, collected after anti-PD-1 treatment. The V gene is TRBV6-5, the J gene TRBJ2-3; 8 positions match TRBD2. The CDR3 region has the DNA TGTGCCAGCATATCGGGCGGGAGGACAGATACGCAGTATTTT. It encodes CASISGGRTDTQYF.